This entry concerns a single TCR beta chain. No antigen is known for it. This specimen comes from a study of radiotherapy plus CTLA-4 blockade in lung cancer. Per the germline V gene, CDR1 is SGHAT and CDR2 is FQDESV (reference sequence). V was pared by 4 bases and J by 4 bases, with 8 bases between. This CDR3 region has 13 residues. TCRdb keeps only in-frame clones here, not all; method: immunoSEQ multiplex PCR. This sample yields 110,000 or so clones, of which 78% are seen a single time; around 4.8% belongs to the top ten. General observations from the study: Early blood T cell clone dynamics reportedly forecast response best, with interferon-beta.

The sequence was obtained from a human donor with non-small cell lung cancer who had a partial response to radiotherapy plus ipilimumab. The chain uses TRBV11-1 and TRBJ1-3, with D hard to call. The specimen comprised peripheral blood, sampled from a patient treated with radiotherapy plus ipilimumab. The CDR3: CASSSSYGNTIYF. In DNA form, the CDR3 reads TGTGCCAGCAGCTCTAGCTACGGAAACACCATATATTTT.